A single sample is the source of the 14 T cell receptor beta chains below, sequenced in a study of beta chain features in type 1 diabetes (dated by TCRdb to 2016 to 2018). Receptor amplification or capture employed the immunoSEQ multiplex PCR assay. The entire isolated RNA was reverse transcribed using the High Capacity cDNA Reverse Transcription Kit, and thus expressed TCRB transcripts were sequenced. TCRdb limited this immuneACCESS table to in-frame rearrangements with V and J called. A share of clones is missing; checked studies link under half to unresolved V genes, and the rest is unexplained. The sample contains about 200,000 clones, about a tenth of them found a single time. In total, the top ten clones hold 1% to 1.5% of the sample. The sequencing sample was made of central memory CD4+ T cells from blood. The receptor source for this set is a man aged 18 to 30 in good health.

This chain joins TRBV5-6 and TRBJ2-1; D call uncertain. Trimming pared 1 base from V and 0 bases from J, leaving 8 bases between. The CDR3 extends over 15 amino acids. CDR1 and CDR2 from the germline V gene are SGHDT and YYEEEE. The CDR3 region is CASSLRRTSYNEQFF. The CDR3 DNA sequence: TGTGCCAGCAGCTTGCGAAGGACCTCCTACAATGAGCAGTTCTTC.

This clone was counted a few times. A far bigger clonotype differs at one base, so this is likely a read error. This chain joins TRBV30 and TRBJ1-5; TRBD1 matches at 11 bases. Germline V gene data show CDR1 as GTSNPN and CDR2 as SVGIG (reference sequence). With 5 bases clipped from V and 7 bases from J, the junction kept 7 bases outside the gene matches. The CDR3 has 14 amino acids. In DNA form, the CDR3 reads TGTGCCTGGTCCCGGGACAGGGGGGAGCAGCCCCAGCATTTT. It encodes CAWSRDRGEQPQHF.

Only a few counts were recorded for this clone. The V and J genes are TRBV6-6 and TRBJ2-3; no firm D call. The length of the CDR3 is 16 residues. Germline assignment: CDR1 MNHNY and CDR2 SVGAGI (reference sequence). With 3 bases removed from V and 0 bases from J, the gap between germline ends came to 13 bases. CDR3: CASSYRLGLSTDTQYF. The DNA for the CDR3 is TGTGCCAGCAGTTATCGGCTAGGGCTGAGCACAGATACGCAGTATTTT.

The V call is TRBV5-1, the J call TRBJ2-2; TRBD2 aligns across 8 bases. The CDR3 is made up of 16 amino acids. V gave up 4 bases and J gave up 2 bases; unmatched junction bases: 7. Germline CDR1 is SGHRS and CDR2 is YFSETQ. The CDR3 loop reads CASSPATSENTGELFF. The CDR3 coding sequence is TGCGCCAGCAGCCCAGCGACTAGCGAAAACACCGGGGAGCTGTTTTTT. Full variable domain (outside the CDR3, taken from reference TRBV5-1 and TRBJ2-2): KAGVTQTPRYLIKTRGQQVTLSCSPISGHRSVSWYQQTPGQGLQFLFEYFSETQRNKGNFPGRFSGRQFSNSRSEMNVSTLELGDSALYLCASSPATSENTGELFFGEGSRLTVL.

The chain combines TRBV29-1 with TRBJ2-5, with 12 positions matching TRBD2. The CDR3 is 14 amino acids. Germline V CDR1 and CDR2: SQVTM, ANQGSEA. V dropped 2 bases and J dropped 5; count of bases not matched to a gene: 3. CDR3 protein: CSVETSGRRETQYF. CDR3 DNA sequence: TGCAGCGTTGAAACTAGCGGGAGGAGGGAGACCCAGTACTTC.

The rearrangement uses TRBV28 and TRBJ2-5, with 9 bases fitting TRBD2. V shed 5 bases, J shed 1 base, and the junction held 5 bases outside the gene matches. The CDR3 extends over 15 amino acids. Germline CDR1 and CDR2: MDHEN and SYDVKM. The CDR3 DNA is TGTGCCAGCAGTCGGCCAGCGGGAGGCCAAGAGACCCAGTACTTC. The encoded protein is CASSRPAGGQETQYF.

This clone was counted between two and nine times. One base separates it from a far larger clone, so it is likely a read error. The V gene is TRBV25-1, the J gene TRBJ2-6, with TRBD2 matching over 9 bases. This CDR3 spans 18 amino acids. Looked up from germline, CDR1 is MGHDK and CDR2 is SYGVNS. This chain's CDR3 is CASSGGAGGYAGANGLTF. The CDR3 DNA reads as TGTGCCAGCAGTGGTGGAGCGGGAGGTTATGCTGGGGCCAACGGCCTGACTTTC.

In the case of this clone: Only one base separates this from a far larger clonotype, so it likely reflects a read error. The gene calls are TRBV7-2 and TRBJ2-4; D is perhaps TRBD2 (6 bases). V gave up 6 bases and J gave up 11 bases, with 20 bases separating them. There are 14 residues in the CDR3. Germline assignment: CDR1 SGHTA and CDR2 FQGNSA. The CDR3 is CASRRGTAVGVQYF. For the CDR3, the DNA is TGTGCCAGCAGGCGCGGGACGGCCGTGGGAGTTCAGTACTTC.

This clone showed up many times. The chain couples TRBV18 to TRBJ2-1; 9 bases align to TRBD2. The CDR3 has 16 amino acids. Germline trimming cut 2 bases from V and 4 bases from J; bases unmatched to any gene: 6. Germline values: CDR1 KGHSH, CDR2 LQKENI. CDR3 nucleotide sequence: TGTGCCAGCTCACCAACAGCGGGAGGCGATTACAATGAGCAGTTCTTC. This encodes CASSPTAGGDYNEQFF.

This clone was observed a handful of times. The chain combines TRBV5-1 with TRBJ2-7, with D perhaps TRBD2 (6 bases). V was clipped by 6 bases and J by 1 base, with 14 bases between them. Germline CDR1 reads SGHRS; CDR2 reads YFSETQ. The CDR3 runs to 14 residues. As DNA, the CDR3 is TGCGCCAGCACCTCTGAGGGGACTTCCTACGAGCAGTACTTC. It translates to CASTSEGTSYEQYF.

This clone was counted between two and nine times. The CDR3 region has the DNA TGTGCCAGCAGCAGGGGACAGGGGCTTCTTCAAGAGACCCAGTACTTC. It yields the protein CASSRGQGLLQETQYF. This chain joins TRBV5-8 and TRBJ2-5; TRBD1 matches at 10 bases. Germline V CDR1 and CDR2: SGHTS, YDEGEE. The CDR3 extends over 16 amino acids. The J segment lost 2 bases and the V segment lost 4 bases, leaving 8 bases of the junction unmatched.

This clone was seen only a few times. V gene TRBV27 combines with J gene TRBJ2-1; weak D call: TRBD1 (6 bases). Germline loops: CDR1 MNHEY, CDR2 SMNVEV (reference sequence). The CDR3 length is 13 residues. Between the trimmed V and J ends, which lost 6 bases and 4 bases, there was a span of 10 bases. The CDR3: CASRQTGYNEQFF. As DNA, the CDR3 is TGTGCCAGCAGGCAGACAGGTTACAATGAGCAGTTCTTC.

This clone was counted only a few times. The chain recombines TRBV9 with TRBJ2-6; the D gene is possibly TRBD1 (5 bases). V shed 4 bases and J shed 1 base, with 9 bases lying between them. The CDR3 runs 15 residues. Germline V gives CDR1 SGDLS, CDR2 YYNGEE. CDR3 protein: CASSRRGSGANVLTF. Here the CDR3 DNA reads TGTGCCAGCAGCCGAAGGGGTTCTGGGGCCAACGTCCTGACTTTC.

The chain joins TRBV7-7 to TRBJ2-5; D is perhaps TRBD2 (6 bases). Germline values: CDR1 SSHAT, CDR2 FNYEAQ (reference sequence). The ends were cut back, 5 bases at V and 4 bases at J, with 17 bases in the middle. The CDR3 runs to 15 residues. CDR3 DNA sequence: TGTGCCAGCAGCCTATGGGGAGGAGGCGTAGAGACCCAGTACTTC. Encoded protein: CASSLWGGGVETQYF. The full variable domain, with the rest looked up from reference TRBV7-7 and TRBJ2-5, is GAGVSQSPRYKVTKRGQDVTLRCDPISSHATLYWYQQALGQGPEFLTYFNYEAQPDKSGLPSDRFSAERPEGSISTLTIQRTEQRDSAMYRCASSLWGGGVETQYFGPGTRLLVL.